Listed below are T cell receptor beta chains from one sample, sequenced in a study of CD4 and CD8 cells across lung adenocarcinoma regions. TCRdb independently ran MiXCR on the PCR reads; one entry per CDR3 protein. The sample comprises about 3,700 distinct CDR3 sequences, approximately 56% of which are singletons, and less than 25% rests with the top ten. The sample comprised CD4+ T cells from the margin of a lung tumor. The receptor source for this set is a female donor with lung adenocarcinoma. The CD4 and CD8 labels of this study may be unreliable. Each CDR3 is given with its conserved first and last residue. D genes are given only for firm matches. Size is omitted from some rows. Given values are once, few, many or a class for expanded clones.

j_gene,len,abundance,v_gene,d_gene,CDR3aa,CDR3nt
TRBJ2-1,17,medium-sized,TRBV6-1,NA,CASSEVGRRVLVDEQFF,TGTGCCAGCAGTGAAGTGGGGAGGAGGGTTCTGGTGGATGAGCAGTTCTTC
TRBJ2-7,18,NA,TRBV4-2,TRBD2,CASSQVGLAGGPIVEQYF,TGTGCCAGCAGCCAAGTAGGACTAGCGGGAGGGCCCATCGTCGAGCAGTACTTC
TRBJ2-1,14,NA,TRBV6-1,TRBD2,CASRNPGLHNEEFF,TGTGCCAGCAGAAACCCGGGACTACACAACGAAGAGTTCTTC
TRBJ2-5,11,few,TRBV10-2,NA,CASRSREEQYF,TGCGCCAGCAGGAGCAGAGAGGAGCAGTACTTC
TRBJ2-5,16,NA,TRBV6-1,TRBD2,CASGGGGGRDQETQYF,TGTGCCAGCGGGGGGGGCGGGGGGCGGGACCAAGAGACGCAGTACTTC
TRBJ2-1,15,few,TRBV6-1,TRBD2,CASSPASGGYNEQFF,TGTGCCAGCAGCCCGGCTAGCGGGGGTTACAATGAGCAGTTCTTC
TRBJ2-3,16,NA,TRBV4-1,NA,CASSHVGLGGKDTQYF,TGCGCCAGCAGCCACGTGGGGCTGGGTGGTAAAGACACGCAGTACTTT
TRBJ1-2,14,NA,TRBV27,NA,CASSLTGRGAGYTF,TGTGCCAGCAGTTTAACCGGACGGGGGGCTGGCTACACCTTC
TRBJ2-3,16,NA,TRBV6-1,TRBD2,CASFFRGGDPRDTQYF,TGTGCCAGCTTTTTCCGGGGGGGCGACCCCCGGGATACGCAGTATTTT
TRBJ1-1,14,NA,TRBV10-3,NA,CAGREGFMNTEAFF,TGTGCCGGGCGAGAGGGCTTCATGAACACTGAAGCTTTCTTT
TRBJ2-4,16,NA,TRBV6-1,NA,CPSSASGLGGKNIQYF,TGTCCCAGCAGCGCCTCGGGGCTGGGGGGCAAAAACATTCAGTACTTC
TRBJ2-5,14,NA,TRBV20-1,NA,CSALNGTYQETQYF,TGCAGTGCTTTAAACGGGACGTACCAAGAGACCCAGTACTTC
TRBJ2-3,12,NA,TRBV6-2/TRBV6-3,NA,CASGRGADTQYF,TGTGCCAGCGGTCGGGGGGCGGATACGCAGTATTTT
TRBJ1-6,13,few,TRBV6-1,TRBD1,CASRDRGDSPLHF,TGTGCCAGCAGAGACAGGGGAGACTCACCCCTCCACTTT
TRBJ2-7,15,NA,TRBV6-1,TRBD2,CASRTGAGGTYEQYF,TGTGCCAGCAGGACCGGGGCGGGGGGGACCTACGAGCAGTACTTC
TRBJ1-1,12,NA,TRBV11-3,NA,CASSVSQVEAFF,TGTGCCAGCAGCGTAAGTCAAGTAGAAGCTTTCTTT
TRBJ2-6,20,medium-sized,TRBV27,TRBD1,CASSFVGGTGWGSGANVLTF,TGTGCCAGCAGTTTTGTCGGGGGGACAGGGTGGGGCTCTGGGGCCAACGTCCTGACTTTC
TRBJ2-7,15,NA,TRBV6-1,TRBD2,CASRRLAGFSYEQYF,TGTGCCAGCAGAAGACTAGCGGGGTTTTCCTACGAGCAGTACTTC
TRBJ2-7,14,once,TRBV10-3,NA,CATRRGRGKDTQYF,TGTGCCACGCGGCGGGGGCGTGGGAAAGATACGCAGTACTTC
TRBJ2-1,15,NA,TRBV25-1,NA,CASSESRASYNEQFF,TGTGCCAGCAGTGAATCTAGAGCCTCCTACAATGAGCAGTTCTTC
TRBJ2-1,13,large,TRBV6-1,NA,CASRQLATNEQFF,TGTGCCAGCAGACAACTAGCAACCAATGAGCAGTTCTTC
TRBJ2-1,16,few,TRBV27,TRBD2,CASSLIGTSGVLEQFF,TGTGCCAGCAGTTTAATCGGGACTAGCGGGGTCCTTGAGCAGTTCTTC
TRBJ2-1,14,NA,TRBV7-2,TRBD1,CASSLDRGVHEQFF,TGTGCCAGCAGCTTAGACAGGGGAGTTCATGAGCAGTTCTTC
TRBJ2-1,17,medium-sized,TRBV4-1,TRBD2,CASSQATLAGGRNEQFF,TGCGCCAGCAGCCAGGCGACACTAGCGGGAGGGAGGAATGAGCAGTTCTTC
TRBJ1-1,13,few,TRBV30,NA,CAWSAHLNTEAFF,TGTGCCTGGAGTGCCCACCTAAACACTGAAGCTTTCTTT
TRBJ2-1,16,NA,TRBV27,TRBD2,CASVGRLAGSHNEQFF,TGTGCCAGCGTGGGGCGACTAGCGGGGTCCCACAATGAGCAGTTCTTC
TRBJ2-3,16,once,TRBV6-1,NA,CASGEFGGLSTETQYF,TGTGCCAGCGGGGAATTCGGGGGCCTTAGCACAGAGACCCAGTATTTT
TRBJ2-2,14,medium-sized,TRBV25-1,NA,CASSDWENTGELFF,TGTGCCAGCAGTGACTGGGAGAACACCGGGGAGCTGTTTTTT
TRBJ2-2,15,few,TRBV28,TRBD1,CASSYDRVGTGELFF,TGTGCCAGCAGTTACGACAGGGTCGGCACCGGGGAGCTGTTTTTT
TRBJ2-1,13,NA,TRBV6-1,NA,CASRDPGTNEQFF,TGTGCCAGCCGGGACCCGGGGACCAATGAGCAGTTCTTC
TRBJ2-7,16,NA,TRBV6-1,NA,CASKNYAGTAYYEQYF,TGTGCCAGCAAGAACTACGCCGGGACCGCTTACTACGAGCAGTACTTC
TRBJ2-7,14,few,TRBV27,TRBD2,CASSKTSGSYEQYF,TGTGCCAGCAGTAAAACTAGCGGATCCTACGAGCAGTACTTC
TRBJ2-1,16,few,TRBV20-1,TRBD2,CSARVVGLAGSNEQFF,TGCAGTGCGAGAGTGGTGGGACTAGCGGGATCTAATGAGCAGTTCTTC
TRBJ2-5,15,NA,TRBV10-2,TRBD1,CASSWGQGMSETQYF,TGCGCCAGCAGCTGGGGACAGGGGATGTCGGAGACCCAGTACTTC
TRBJ2-5,13,NA,TRBV9,TRBD1,CASSAGTEETQYF,TGTGCCAGCAGCGCCGGGACAGAAGAGACCCAGTACTTC
TRBJ2-5,16,medium-sized,TRBV27,TRBD2,CASSFYPAGDQETQYF,TGTGCCAGCAGTTTCTACCCCGCGGGGGACCAAGAGACCCAGTACTTC
TRBJ2-1,12,NA,TRBV10-2,TRBD2,CASGTTGGTQFF,TGCGCCAGCGGGACTACCGGGGGGACCCAGTTCTTC
TRBJ2-7,15,NA,TRBV27,NA,CASSLWGGGFDEQYF,TGTGCCAGCAGTTTATGGGGGGGCGGATTCGACGAGCAGTACTTC
TRBJ1-4,15,NA,TRBV4-1,TRBD1,CASSQRDRASEKLFF,TGCGCCAGCAGCCAACGGGACAGGGCGAGTGAAAAACTGTTTTTT
TRBJ2-5,13,NA,TRBV4-2,NA,CASSQAYGETQYF,TGTGCCAGCAGCCAAGCGTATGGGGAGACCCAGTACTTC
TRBJ2-1,15,NA,TRBV27,TRBD1,CASSSPGQGYNEQFF,TGTGCCAGCAGTTCGCCGGGACAGGGGTACAATGAGCAGTTCTTC
TRBJ2-4,15,few,TRBV20-1,NA,CSASADGLAKNIQYF,TGCAGTGCTAGTGCGGACGGACTAGCCAAAAACATTCAGTACTTC
TRBJ2-3,13,NA,TRBV10-2,TRBD2,CAMVPGGTDTQYF,TGCGCCATGGTGCCGGGAGGCACAGATACTCAGTATTTT
TRBJ2-3,14,NA,TRBV6-1,TRBD2,CASTGGVSKNTQYF,TGTGCCAGCACGGGAGGGGTCAGCAAAAATACGCAGTATTTT
TRBJ2-1,13,NA,TRBV27,TRBD2,CASSQLAGDEQFF,TGTGCCAGCAGTCAGCTGGCGGGGGATGAGCAGTTCTTC
TRBJ2-1,14,NA,TRBV6-1,NA,CASRALSSYNEQFF,TGTGCCAGCAGGGCTCTTAGCTCCTACAATGAGCAGTTCTTC
TRBJ2-3,17,few,TRBV4-1,TRBD2,CASSQTLAGVGTDTQYF,TGCGCCAGCAGCCAAACCCTAGCGGGAGTGGGCACAGATACGCAGTATTTT
TRBJ2-7,15,few,TRBV4-1,NA,CASSQDDRPTYEQYF,TGCGCCAGCAGCCAAGACGACAGGCCCACCTACGAGCAGTACTTC
TRBJ2-5,15,few,TRBV12-3/TRBV12-4,TRBD1,CASSRGQAPQETQYF,TGTGCCAGCAGTCGTGGACAGGCGCCCCAAGAGACCCAGTACTTC
TRBJ2-3,15,once,TRBV6-2/TRBV6-3,NA,CASSTGPMIADTQYF,TGTGCCAGCAGCACAGGCCCTATGATCGCAGATACGCAGTATTTT